Presented here are 19 T cell receptor beta chains from one specimen sequenced in a study of T cells after yellow fever vaccination (dated by TCRdb to between 2018 and 2021). This specimen's treatment or condition label, interpreted: live attenuated yellow fever vaccine strain. Libraries came from 5' RACE. Sequencing was performed on an Illumina HiSeq 2500. TCRdb cleaned the public reads at Q25 with fastp, built clones with MiXCR and kept in-frame beta chains. Every CDR3 protein is listed once, alongside the most common genes and DNA of its rows. Across this sample there are hundreds of thousands of distinct CDR3 sequences, with around an eighth seen only once. About 14% of the sample rests with the top ten. This specimen was PBMCs, taken on the day of the yellow fever booster vaccination. The receptor source for this set is a man younger than 45 who received the YFV17D yellow fever vaccine.

This sequence joins TRBV9 and TRBJ2-5; TRBD1 is a possible D gene (6 bases). The CDR3 totals 15 residues. The V end was cut by 1 base, the J end by 5 bases, with 15 bases between. CDR1 SGDLS and CDR2 YYNGEE come from the germline V gene. The CDR3 sequence: CASSVRTDLTETQYF. The CDR3 region has the DNA TGTGCCAGCAGCGTAAGGACAGATTTAACGGAGACCCAGTACTTC.

The genes are TRBV7-8 and TRBJ2-1; 7 bases fit TRBD1. CDR3 length equals 13 residues. V lost 5 bases, J lost 9 bases, and 7 bases stayed unmatched. Germline assignment: CDR1 SGHVS and CDR2 FQNEAQ. The CDR3 DNA sequence: TGTGCCAGCAGCCCACACAGGGGTGGTGAGCAGTTCTTC. This translates into CASSPHRGGEQFF.

In its sample, this clonotype was seen many times. The chain links TRBV29-1 to TRBJ2-1; no firm D call. CDR1 is SQVTM and CDR2 is ANQGSEA in the germline V gene. V lost 5 bases and J lost 5, with 10 bases in between. There are 12 residues in the CDR3. The CDR3 spells CSVRRADNEQFF. In DNA form, the CDR3 reads TGCAGCGTTCGACGTGCGGACAATGAGCAGTTCTTC.

This clonotype appeared a few times. This rearrangement joins TRBV20-1 to TRBJ2-4; D is tentatively TRBD1 or TRBD2 (5 bases each). Germline assignment: CDR1 DFQATT and CDR2 SNEGSKA (reference sequence). Trimming cost V 0 bases and J 5 bases, with 5 bases left between them. The CDR3 has 12 residues. The CDR3 loop is CSAREGQNIQYF. The CDR3, as DNA: TGCAGTGCTAGAGAGGGACAAAACATTCAGTACTTC.

V is TRBV7-2 and J is TRBJ2-7; TRBD2 matches 8 bases. Germline V gene sequence: CDR1 SGHTA, CDR2 FQGNSA. CDR3 length equals 17 residues. The junction had 16 bases not matched to a gene; V was cut back by 3 bases and J by 6 bases. CDR3 amino acids: CASSLSTSGLDKGEQYF. CDR3 nucleotides: TGTGCCAGCAGCTTGAGCACTAGCGGCCTGGATAAGGGCGAGCAGTACTTC.

This chain connects TRBV5-1 to TRBJ1-1; 7 bases line up with TRBD1. CDR1 is SGHRS and CDR2 is YFSETQ in the germline V gene. The CDR3 is made up of 15 amino acids. The V and J ends lost 6 bases and 7 bases, in that order; junction bases with no gene match: 15. CDR3 protein: CASTRQGQDLNEAFF. In nucleotides, the CDR3 is TGCGCCAGCACCCGGCAAGGACAGGACCTCAATGAAGCTTTCTTT.

The chain carries TRBV27 and TRBJ1-4; D ambiguous. The CDR3 is made up of 14 amino acids. Per germline, CDR1 MNHEY and CDR2 SMNVEV (reference sequence). The ends were cut back, 0 bases at V and 6 bases at J, with 8 bases in the middle. Here the CDR3 reads CASSLSWRDEKLFF. CDR3 in DNA: TGTGCCAGCAGTTTATCGTGGCGGGATGAAAAACTGTTTTTT.

CDR3 DNA sequence: TGTGCCAGCAGCCAGATTTTAAATGAGCAGTTCTTC. Translated, it gives CASSQILNEQFF. The V gene is TRBV3-1, the J gene TRBJ2-1; D is undetermined. Germline loops: CDR1 LGHDT, CDR2 YNNKEL (reference sequence). Trimming took off 3 bases at V and 7 bases at J, with 7 bases between the two ends. CDR3 length: 12 residues.

The genes are TRBV20-1 and TRBJ1-1; D is possibly TRBD1 (6 bases). CDR1 and CDR2 from the germline V gene are DFQATT and SNEGSKA (reference sequence). CDR3 length: 12 amino acids. Trimming removed 7 bases from V and 1 base from J, with 10 bases in between. The CDR3 spells CSVRGPNTEAFF. Written as DNA, the CDR3 is TGCAGTGTCAGGGGACCGAACACTGAAGCTTTCTTT.

This clonotype was seen a few times. The gene calls are TRBV20-1 and TRBJ2-7; D gene unclear. The CDR3 sequence is 12 residues long. V dropped 6 bases and J dropped 4 bases, with 13 bases sitting between them. Germline V CDR1 and CDR2: DFQATT, SNEGSKA (reference sequence). The CDR3 here is CSAKYGGYEQYF. In DNA, the CDR3 is TGCAGTGCCAAATATGGTGGGTACGAGCAGTACTTC.

A few counts support this clonotype. The chain uses TRBV11-3 and TRBJ2-3, with a weak D call TRBD1 (6 bases). This CDR3 contains 15 residues. Per the germline V gene, CDR1 is SGHNT and CDR2 is YENEEA. Trimming removed 5 bases from V and 1 base from J, with 13 bases in between. CDR3 bases: TGTGCCAGCAGCACCAGCCCAGGGGGCACAGATACGCAGTATTTT. The encoded protein is CASSTSPGGTDTQYF.

The CDR3 nucleotides are TGCAGTGCTAGAGCAGCTAGCGGGAGCCAACACAATGAGCAGTTCTTC. This sequence encodes CSARAASGSQHNEQFF. This chain links TRBV20-1 with TRBJ2-1; 10 positions match TRBD2. V dropped 1 base and J dropped 5; count of bases not matched to a gene: 8. This CDR3 has 16 residues. CDR1 is DFQATT and CDR2 is SNEGSKA in the germline V gene (reference sequence).

This sequence joins TRBV19 and TRBJ2-7, with 10 bases lining up with TRBD2. This CDR3 is 14 amino acids long. Losses at the gene ends were 3 bases for V and 6 bases for J; bases not matched to a gene: 5. From germline, CDR1 is LNHDA and CDR2 SQIVND (reference sequence). CDR3: CASSIWTSGGEQYF. The CDR3 DNA reads as TGTGCCAGTAGTATCTGGACTAGCGGCGGCGAGCAGTACTTC. Full variable domain (outside the CDR3, taken from reference TRBV19 and TRBJ2-7): DGGITQSPKYLFRKEGQNVTLSCEQNLNHDAMYWYRQDPGQGLRLIYYSQIVNDFQKGDIAEGYSVSREKKESFPLTVTSAQKNPTAFYLCASSIWTSGGEQYFGPGTRLTVT.

The chain recombines TRBV3-1 with TRBJ2-7; no firm D call. CDR1 and CDR2 (germline): LGHDT, YNNKEL (reference sequence). Trimming took off 1 base at V and 6 bases at J, with 13 bases between the two ends. The CDR3 spans 14 residues. CDR3 DNA: TGTGCCAGCAGCCAAGGAGCAGGCTCTGGCGAGCAGTACTTC. Protein product: CASSQGAGSGEQYF.

There are a few counts of this clonotype. The V gene is TRBV4-3, the J gene TRBJ2-1, with TRBD2 as a possible D gene (5 bases). The V and J ends lost 0 bases and 6 bases respectively, with 15 bases between them. Germline loops: CDR1 LGHNA, CDR2 YSLEER. The CDR3 has 16 residues. As DNA, the CDR3 is TGCGCCAGCAGCCAAGATCACCTGGAGGCGGCCAATGAGCAGTTCTTC. It translates to CASSQDHLEAANEQFF.

This clonotype was counted between two and nine times. The chain employs TRBV7-9 and TRBJ2-4, with a tentative D call TRBD2 (6 bases). V was shortened by 5 bases and J by 0 bases, with 14 bases between the two germline ends. Germline CDR1 and CDR2: SEHNR and FQNEAQ (reference sequence). The CDR3 sequence is 16 residues long. CDR3 DNA sequence: TGTGCCAGCAGCGAGGGACTGGGGATAGCCAAAAACATTCAGTACTTC. Its translation: CASSEGLGIAKNIQYF.

This clonotype was seen only a few times. The chain joins TRBV2 to TRBJ2-5, with 7 bases identical to TRBD1. From germline, CDR1 is SNHLY and CDR2 FYNNEI. The CDR3 loop spans 14 amino acids. V was clipped by 3 bases and J by 2 bases; unmatched bases: 3. This chain's CDR3 is CASSEGQNQETQYF. Written as DNA, the CDR3 is TGTGCCAGCAGTGAGGGACAGAATCAAGAGACCCAGTACTTC. Drawing the rest from reference TRBV2 and TRBJ2-5, the complete variable domain is EPEVTQTPSHQVTQMGQEVILRCVPISNHLYFYWYRQILGQKVEFLVSFYNNEISEKSEIFDDQFSVERPDGSNFTLKIRSTKLEDSAMYFCASSEGQNQETQYFGPGTRLLVL.

V gene TRBV5-1 combines with J gene TRBJ2-7, with D tentatively TRBD1 (6 bases). The CDR3 has 16 amino acids. Germline values: CDR1 SGHRS, CDR2 YFSETQ. The germline V and J ends were trimmed by 2 bases and 0 bases, with 15 bases remaining between them. The DNA for the CDR3 is TGCGCCAGCAGCTTCTCCGGGACCAGGGGCTCCTACGAGCAGTACTTC. Protein: CASSFSGTRGSYEQYF.

This clonotype occurred a few times. The V and J genes are TRBV29-1 and TRBJ1-1; 7 bases match TRBD1. This CDR3 is built from 13 residues. Germline assignment: CDR1 SQVTM and CDR2 ANQGSEA. J was trimmed by 2 bases and V by 4 bases; bases with no gene match: 4. The CDR3 nucleotides are TGCAGCGTTGGTGGGACAGCAAACACTGAAGCTTTCTTT. It yields the protein CSVGGTANTEAFF. The whole variable domain, filled in from reference TRBV29-1 and TRBJ1-1, reads SAVISQKPSRDICQRGTSLTIQCQVDSQVTMMFWYRQQPGQSLTLIATANQGSEATYESGFVIDKFPISRPNLTFSTLTVSNMSPEDSSIYLCSVGGTANTEAFFGQGTRLTVV.